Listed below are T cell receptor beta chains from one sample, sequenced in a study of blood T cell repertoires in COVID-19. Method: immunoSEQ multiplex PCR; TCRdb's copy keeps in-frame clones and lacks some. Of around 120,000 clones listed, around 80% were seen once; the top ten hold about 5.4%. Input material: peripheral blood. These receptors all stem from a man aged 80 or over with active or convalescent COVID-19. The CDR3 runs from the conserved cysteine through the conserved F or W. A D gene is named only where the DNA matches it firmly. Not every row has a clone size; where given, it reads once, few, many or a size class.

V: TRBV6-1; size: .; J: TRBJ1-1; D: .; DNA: TGTGCCAGCAGTGAACAGATTAACACTGAAGCTTTCTTT; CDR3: CASSEQINTEAFF
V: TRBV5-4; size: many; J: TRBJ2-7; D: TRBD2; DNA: TGTGCCAGCAGCTTGACTAGCGGGGGGACCTACGAGCAGTACTTC; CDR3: CASSLTSGGTYEQYF
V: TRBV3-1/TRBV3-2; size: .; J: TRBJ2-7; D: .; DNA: TGTGCCAGCAGCCACACTAGCTCCTACGAGCAGTACTTC; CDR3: CASSHTSSYEQYF
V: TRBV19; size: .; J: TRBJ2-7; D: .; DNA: TGTGCCAGTAGTACAGGGGTCGTCGGCATACGCTACGAGCAGTACTTC; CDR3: CASSTGVVGIRYEQYF
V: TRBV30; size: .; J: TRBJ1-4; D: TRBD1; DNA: TGTGCCTGGAGTGTAACAGGGGGTAATGAAAAACTGTTTTTT; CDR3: CAWSVTGGNEKLFF
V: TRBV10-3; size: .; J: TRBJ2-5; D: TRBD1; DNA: TGTGCCATCAGTGAGGCAACAGGGGTGGTGGAGACCCAGTACTTC; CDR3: CAISEATGVVETQYF
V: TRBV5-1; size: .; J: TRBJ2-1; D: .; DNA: TGCGCCACTCGGTGGGACACAGCCTACAATGAGCAGTTCTTC; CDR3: CATRWDTAYNEQFF
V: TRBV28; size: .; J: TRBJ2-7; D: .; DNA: TGTGCCAGCAGTTTGTACGGGGGACCCGCCGAGCAGTACTTC; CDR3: CASSLYGGPAEQYF
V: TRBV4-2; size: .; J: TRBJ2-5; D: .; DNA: TGTGCCAGCAGCCAAGATCTGGGCCGTCGGGAGACCCAGTACTTC; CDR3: CASSQDLGRRETQYF
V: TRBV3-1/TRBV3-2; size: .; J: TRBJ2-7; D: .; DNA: TGTGCCAGCAGTCTAGACAGCTCCTACGAGCAGTACTTC; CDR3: CASSLDSSYEQYF
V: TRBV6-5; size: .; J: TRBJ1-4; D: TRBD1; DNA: TGTGCCAGCAGCCCCGGGGGACAGATGGAAAAACTGTTTTTT; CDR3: CASSPGGQMEKLFF
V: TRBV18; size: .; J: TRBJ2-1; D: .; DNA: TGTGCCAGCTCACCAGCCCAGGGGGGCAAGTTCTTC; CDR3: CASSPAQGGKFF
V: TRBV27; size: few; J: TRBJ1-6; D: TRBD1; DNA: TGTGCCAGCAGTCCCGGGACAGCTAATTCACCCCTCCACTTT; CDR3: CASSPGTANSPLHF
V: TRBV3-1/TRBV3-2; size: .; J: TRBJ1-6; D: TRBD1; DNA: TGTGCCAGCAGCCACGGACAGGGTGGGAGTTCACCCCTCCACTTT; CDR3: CASSHGQGGSSPLHF
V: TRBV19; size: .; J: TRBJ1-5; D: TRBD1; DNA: TGTGCCAGTAGTCTCGGCCAGGGGGCTAATCAGCCCCAGCATTTT; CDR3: CASSLGQGANQPQHF
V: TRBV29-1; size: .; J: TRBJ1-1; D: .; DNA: TGCAGCGCCAATCGACAGTTAGACACTGAAGCTTTCTTT; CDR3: CSANRQLDTEAFF
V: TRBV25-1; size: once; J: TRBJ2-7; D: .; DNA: TGTGCCAGCAGTGAATTGGACAAGCAGTACTTC; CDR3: CASSELDKQYF
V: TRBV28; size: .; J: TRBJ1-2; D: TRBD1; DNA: TGTGCCAGCAGTATACCGGGACAGGAGACAAGGGGTGGCTACACCTTC; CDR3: CASSIPGQETRGGYTF
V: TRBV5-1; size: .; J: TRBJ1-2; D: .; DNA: TGCGCCAGCAGCTTGGCGGGGGAGGCCGGCTACACCTTC; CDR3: CASSLAGEAGYTF
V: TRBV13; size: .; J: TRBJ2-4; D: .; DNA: TGTGCCAGCAGCTCACAGGAAAGCAAAAACATTCAGTACTTC; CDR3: CASSSQESKNIQYF
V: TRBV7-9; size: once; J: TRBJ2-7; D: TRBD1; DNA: TGTGCCAGCAGCTTCCTACCGGGACAGGGGGGTGAGTACGAGCAGTACTTC; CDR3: CASSFLPGQGGEYEQYF
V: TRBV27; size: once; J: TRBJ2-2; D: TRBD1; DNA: TGTGCCAGCAGTTTTCTACAGGGGAAGGCCGGGGAGCTGTTTTTT; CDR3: CASSFLQGKAGELFF
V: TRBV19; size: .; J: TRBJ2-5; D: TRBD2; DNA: TGTGCCAGTAGTGCTAGCGGGGGGATCCAAGAGACCCAGTACTTC; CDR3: CASSASGGIQETQYF
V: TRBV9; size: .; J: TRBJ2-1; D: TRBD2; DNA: TGTGCCAGCAGAGAACTAGCGGGCACTGAGCAGTTCTTC; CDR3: CASRELAGTEQFF
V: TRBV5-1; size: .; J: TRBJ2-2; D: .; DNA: TGCGCCAGCAGCTCCGACACCGGGGAGCTGTTTTTT; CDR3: CASSSDTGELFF
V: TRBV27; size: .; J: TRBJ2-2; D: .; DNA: TGTGCCAGCAGTCCACTGACAGCCGGAGTGAGGTCCGGGGAGCTGTTTTTT; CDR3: CASSPLTAGVRSGELFF
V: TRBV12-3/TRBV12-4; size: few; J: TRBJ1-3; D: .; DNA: TGTGCCAGCAGGAGGAGCTCTGGAAACACCATATATTTT; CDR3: CASRRSSGNTIYF
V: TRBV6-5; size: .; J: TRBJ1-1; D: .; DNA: TGTGCCAGCAGTTCGAACAGGGAGACTGAAGCTTTCTTT; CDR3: CASSSNRETEAFF
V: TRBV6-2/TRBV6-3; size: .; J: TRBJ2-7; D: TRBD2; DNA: TGTGCCAGCAGTTTCGCGGGGGGGGCGCCCTACGAGCAGTACTTC; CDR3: CASSFAGGAPYEQYF
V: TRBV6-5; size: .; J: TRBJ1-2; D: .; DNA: TGTGCCAGCAAGCAGGGCTTCGGCTACACCTTC; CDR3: CASKQGFGYTF
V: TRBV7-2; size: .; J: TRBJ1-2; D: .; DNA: TGTGCCAGCAGCTTTGGGGGGGGAATGGGTTATGGCTACACCTTC; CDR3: CASSFGGGMGYGYTF
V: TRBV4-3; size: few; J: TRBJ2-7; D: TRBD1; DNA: TGCGCCAGCAGCCAAGACCCTCGGGCAGGGGGCTACGAGCAGTACTTC; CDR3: CASSQDPRAGGYEQYF
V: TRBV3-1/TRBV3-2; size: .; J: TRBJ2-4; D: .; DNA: TGTGCCAGCAGCCAAACAGACGGCCATTACTACTTC; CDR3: CASSQTDGHYYF
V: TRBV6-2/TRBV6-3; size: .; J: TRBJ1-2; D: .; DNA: TGTGCCAGCAGTAACCCCTGGGAGACCGAATACTATGGCTACACCTTC; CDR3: CASSNPWETEYYGYTF
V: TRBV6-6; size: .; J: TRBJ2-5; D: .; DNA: TGTGCCAGCAGCCCCGCTGGAGCAGGGAGGGGGTGGGGAGACCAAGAGACCCAGTACTTC; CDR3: CASSPAGAGRGWGDQETQYF
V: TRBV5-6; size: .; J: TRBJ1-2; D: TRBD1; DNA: TGTGCCAGCAGCTTAACCGGGACAGGGGTATATGGCTACACCTTC; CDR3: CASSLTGTGVYGYTF
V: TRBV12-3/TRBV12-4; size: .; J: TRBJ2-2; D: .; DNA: TGTGCCAGCAGCCTTCCTTCGGGGGAGCTGTTTTTT; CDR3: CASSLPSGELFF
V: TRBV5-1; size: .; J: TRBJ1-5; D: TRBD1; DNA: TGCGCCAGCAGCTTGGAAGGACAGGGGGTCAATCAGCCCCAGCATTTT; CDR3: CASSLEGQGVNQPQHF
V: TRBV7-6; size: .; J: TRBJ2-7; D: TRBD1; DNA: TGTGCCAGCAGCTTAGAGGACAGGTTCTACGAGCAGTACTTC; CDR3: CASSLEDRFYEQYF
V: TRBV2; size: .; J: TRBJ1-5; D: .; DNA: TGTGCCAGCGGGCAGGGTAGCAATCAGCCCCAGCATTTT; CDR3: CASGQGSNQPQHF
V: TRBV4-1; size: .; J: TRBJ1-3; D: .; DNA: TGCGCCAGCAGCCAACCTTCTGGAAACACCATATATTTT; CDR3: CASSQPSGNTIYF
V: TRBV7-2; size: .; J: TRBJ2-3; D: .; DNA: TGTGCCAGCAGCTCGCCGGCGGGCTTATCTAGCACAGATACGCAGTATTTT; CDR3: CASSSPAGLSSTDTQYF
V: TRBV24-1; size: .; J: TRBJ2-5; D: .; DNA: TGTGCCACCAGTGATACCGGGGGTCCAGAGACCCAGTACTTC; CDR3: CATSDTGGPETQYF
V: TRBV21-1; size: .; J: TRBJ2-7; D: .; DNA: TGTGCCAGCCGAACCCCAGACAGGGCCACCTACGAGCAGTACTTC; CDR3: CASRTPDRATYEQYF
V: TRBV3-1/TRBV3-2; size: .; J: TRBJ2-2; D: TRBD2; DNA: TGTGCCAGCAGCACCACTAGCGGGAACACCGGGGAGCTGTTTTTT; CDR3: CASSTTSGNTGELFF
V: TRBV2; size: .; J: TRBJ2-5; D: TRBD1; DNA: TGTGCCAGCAGTTCCGGGACAGGCGTGGAGACCCAGTACTTC; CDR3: CASSSGTGVETQYF
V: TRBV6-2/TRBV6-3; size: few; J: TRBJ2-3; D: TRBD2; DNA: TGTGCCAGCAGTTCGCCGGGAGCGGGGGTCACAGATACGCAGTATTTT; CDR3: CASSSPGAGVTDTQYF
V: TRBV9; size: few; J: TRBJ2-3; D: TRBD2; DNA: TGTGCCAGCAGCGTAGTGCTGGGGGGGTTGGATACGCAGTATTTT; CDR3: CASSVVLGGLDTQYF
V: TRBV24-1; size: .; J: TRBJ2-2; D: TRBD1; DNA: TGTGCCACCAGAGGACAGGGAAACACCGGGGAGCTGTTTTTT; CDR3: CATRGQGNTGELFF